The 27 T cell receptor beta chains below all came from one sample that was sequenced in a study of T cells in Graves' hyperthyroidism and ophthalmopathy. Template material for amplifying TCR beta CDR3 regions consisted of RNA transcripts. The primer set for the first-round RT-PCR of the TCR CDR3 was HTBI. One entry per CDR3 protein results from TCRdb running MiXCR on the multiplex PCR reads. The data contain about 580,000 distinct CDR3 sequences, about 15% of them singletons. What was sequenced was blood. Receptors were obtained from a woman in her 30s with Graves' hyperthyroidism that later progressed to Graves' ophthalmopathy.

In this sample, this clonotype turned up many times. The V call is TRBV19, the J call TRBJ1-1; 7 nucleotides match TRBD1. CDR1 is LNHDA, CDR2 SQIVND, per germline (reference sequence). This CDR3 has 17 amino acids. J was trimmed by 3 bases and V by 5 bases; bases with no gene match: 15. The CDR3 reads CASSSRQGIFFDTEAFF. DNA for the CDR3: TGTGCCAGTAGTTCTCGACAGGGTATCTTCTTTGACACTGAAGCTTTCTTT. Combining the CDR3 with reference TRBV19 and TRBJ1-1 gives the whole variable domain DGGITQSPKYLFRKEGQNVTLSCEQNLNHDAMYWYRQDPGQGLRLIYYSQIVNDFQKGDIAEGYSVSREKKESFPLTVTSAQKNPTAFYLCASSSRQGIFFDTEAFFGQGTRLTVV.

This clonotype has at least ten counts. The rearrangement joins TRBV5-1 to TRBJ1-1; D ambiguous. V was pared by 0 bases and J by 1 base, with 7 bases between. The CDR3 covers 14 residues. CDR1 and CDR2 (germline): SGHRS, YFSETQ. CDR3 sequence: CASSLARPNTEAFF. The CDR3 DNA sequence: TGCGCCAGCAGCTTGGCGCGACCGAACACTGAAGCTTTCTTT.

This clonotype was found many times. This rearrangement joins TRBV28 to TRBJ1-4, with D maybe TRBD1 (5 bases). The length of the CDR3 is 13 residues. Between the trimmed V and J ends, which lost 6 bases and 15 bases, there was a span of 20 bases. The germline V gene has CDR1 MDHEN and CDR2 SYDVKM. CDR3 sequence: CASSDGTRTRLFF. The CDR3 DNA sequence: TGTGCCAGCAGCGATGGGACCCGTACTCGCTTGTTTTTT.

Only a few counts were recorded for this clonotype. V gene TRBV9 combines with J gene TRBJ2-1; TRBD2 matches 10 bases. The CDR3 runs to 15 residues. The germline gives CDR1 SGDLS, CDR2 YYNGEE. Trimming at V came to 7 bases and at J to 8 bases, leaving 12 bases not matched to a gene. The CDR3 DNA reads TGTGCCAGCTCACCGAGCGGGAGGGCCGGGGATGAGCAGTTCTTC. Translation gives CASSPSGRAGDEQFF.

The sample holds many counts of this clonotype. The chain joins TRBV6-1 to TRBJ2-4, with D perhaps TRBD2 (5 bases). The CDR3 has 13 residues. Trimming took 7 bases from V and 0 from J, leaving 7 bases between them. CDR1 and CDR2 (germline): MNHNS, SASEGT. For the CDR3, the DNA is TGTGCCAGCAACGGACTAGCCAAAAACATTCAGTACTTC. Translation gives CASNGLAKNIQYF.

The rearrangement uses TRBV20-1 and TRBJ2-7; the D gene is possibly TRBD1 (6 bases). The CDR3 is 14 amino acids. The germline gives CDR1 DFQATT, CDR2 SNEGSKA (reference sequence). Deletions cut 4 bases from V and 3 bases from J, with 16 bases between. The CDR3: CSATAGTGFYEQYF. CDR3 in DNA: TGCAGTGCTACCGCGGGCACAGGGTTCTACGAGCAGTACTTC.

This clonotype was found many times. The rearrangement joins TRBV11-3 to TRBJ1-1, with TRBD1 identical over 7 bases. Per germline, CDR1 SGHNT and CDR2 YENEEA. The CDR3 sequence is 19 residues long. V was pared by 2 bases and J by 1 base, with 16 bases of the junction left unmatched. CDR3 sequence: CASSLHRYGNRGKNTEAFF. CDR3 coding DNA: TGTGCCAGCAGCTTACACCGCTATGGAAACAGGGGTAAGAACACTGAAGCTTTCTTT.

The chain combines TRBV19 with TRBJ1-4; 10 positions agree with TRBD1. Germline V gene lookup returns CDR1 LNHDA and CDR2 SQIVND (reference sequence). This CDR3 is built from 18 residues. V lost 5 bases and J lost 2; bases outside the gene matches: 11. In nucleotides, the CDR3 is TGTGCCAGTAGTTCTAGGGGGACAGGGGCCAGGACTAATGAAAAACTGTTTTTT. Amino acid sequence: CASSSRGTGARTNEKLFF.

In regard to this clonotype: A much more abundant neighbour one base away suggests this may be a read error. The rearrangement joins TRBV24-1 to TRBJ2-5; maybe TRBD2 (5 bases). V was cut by 0 bases and J by 9 bases, with 10 bases left in between. CDR1 KGHDR and CDR2 SFDVKD come from the germline V gene. The CDR3 consists of 13 residues. The CDR3, as DNA: TGTGCCACCAGTGATTTGCGGTCGGAGGCCCAGTACTTC. It encodes CATSDLRSEAQYF.

This chain uses TRBV19 with TRBJ2-2; D not resolved. V dropped 4 bases and J dropped 6 bases, with 12 bases sitting between them. Germline V gives CDR1 LNHDA, CDR2 SQIVND (reference sequence). The CDR3 covers 14 residues. CDR3 sequence: CASSRTNTAGELFF. In DNA form, the CDR3 reads TGTGCCAGTAGTAGGACCAATACAGCCGGGGAGCTGTTTTTT.

In its sample, this clonotype was seen many times. The chain uses TRBV19 and TRBJ1-2, with 7 bases matching TRBD1. Germline V gene sequence: CDR1 LNHDA, CDR2 SQIVND (reference sequence). The CDR3 sequence is 14 residues long. The J segment lost 5 bases and the V segment lost 7 bases, leaving 10 bases of the junction unmatched. The CDR3, as DNA: TGTGCCAGTATGCGACAGGGTGGGTTTTATGGCTACACCTTC. Amino acids: CASMRQGGFYGYTF.

Regarding this clonotype: Being one base from a much bigger clone, this may be a read error. CDR3 sequence: CASRGFTESTTDTEYF. The CDR3 DNA is TGTGCCAGCAGGGGCTTTACGGAGTCTACCACAGATACGGAGTATTTT. This chain links TRBV11-2 with TRBJ2-3, with unresolved D. Germline assignment: CDR1 SGHAT and CDR2 FQNNGV. The CDR3 is 16 residues long.

This clonotype was found many times. CDR3 residues: CASSLARRNQETQYF. CDR3 DNA sequence: TGTGCCAGCAGCTTAGCGCGACGGAACCAAGAGACCCAGTACTTC. The chain links TRBV7-2 to TRBJ2-5; D gene ambiguous. V lost 0 bases and J 0 bases, leaving 8 bases between the germline ends. Looked up from germline, CDR1 is SGHTA and CDR2 is FQGNSA. The CDR3 loop spans 15 amino acids.

The chain couples TRBV3-1 to TRBJ2-5, with D tentatively TRBD2 (6 bases). Per germline, CDR1 LGHDT and CDR2 YNNKEL (reference sequence). Between the trimmed V and J ends, which lost 5 bases and 2 bases, there was a span of 12 bases. The CDR3 totals 14 residues. CDR3 sequence (DNA): TGTGCCAGCAGCGAGGCTAGCGAACAAGAGACCCAGTACTTC. It encodes CASSEASEQETQYF.

This clonotype occurred a few times. The CDR3 sequence is CASSKGLGTSEKLFF. DNA of the CDR3: TGTGCCAGTAGTAAAGGGTTGGGGACGAGTGAAAAACTGTTTTTT. V usage is TRBV19 and J usage is TRBJ1-4, with D possibly matching TRBD1 (5 bases). Per the germline V gene, CDR1 is LNHDA and CDR2 is SQIVND (reference sequence). V lost 4 bases and J lost 7, with 16 bases in between. The CDR3 is 15 residues long.

The sample holds many counts of this clonotype. The rearrangement links TRBV18 to TRBJ1-6; 9 bases match TRBD1. This CDR3 spans 15 amino acids. V lost 3 bases and J lost 10; bases outside the gene matches: 7. The germline gives CDR1 KGHSH, CDR2 LQKENI. CDR3 nucleotide sequence: TGTGCCAGCTCACCGACAGGGGGAATCGACTCACCCCTCCACTTT. Protein: CASSPTGGIDSPLHF.

This clonotype was recorded at least ten times. The chain carries TRBV18 and TRBJ1-4; possible D gene TRBD1, 5 bases. The V gene's germline CDR1 is KGHSH and CDR2 LQKENI. V lost 5 bases and J 6 bases, leaving 13 bases between the germline ends. The CDR3 covers 14 residues. CDR3 protein: CASSSRDGDEKLFF. CDR3 DNA sequence: TGTGCCAGCTCATCCAGGGACGGTGATGAAAAACTGTTTTTT.

Ten or more counts support this clonotype. The chain combines TRBV12-3 or TRBV12-4 with TRBJ2-7; 7 bases agree with TRBD1. The ends lost 6 bases at V and 2 bases at J; junction bases unmatched: 10. This CDR3 is built from 15 residues. DNA for the CDR3: TGTGCCAGCAGCGAGACAGGGAAGAGGGCCTACGAGCAGTACTTC. Encoded protein: CASSETGKRAYEQYF.

V gene TRBV5-1 combines with J gene TRBJ2-1, with 8 nucleotides matching TRBD1. The CDR3 contains 13 residues. With V trimmed by 4 bases and J by 8 bases, 5 bases remained unmatched. Looked up from germline, CDR1 is SGHRS and CDR2 is YFSETQ. The CDR3 protein is CASSKMTGDEQFF. The CDR3 DNA reads as TGCGCCAGCAGCAAAATGACAGGGGATGAGCAGTTCTTC.

This clonotype was picked up many times. The chain carries TRBV9 and TRBJ2-1, with 9 bases fitting TRBD2. Losses at the gene ends were 6 bases for V and 8 bases for J; bases not matched to a gene: 6. Per the germline V gene, CDR1 is SGDLS and CDR2 is YYNGEE. The CDR3 consists of 13 residues. The CDR3, as DNA: TGTGCCAGCACTAGCGGGACGATAGATGAGCAGTTCTTC. Translated, it gives CASTSGTIDEQFF.

This clonotype showed up just a few times. This sequence joins TRBV20-1 and TRBJ1-2; perhaps TRBD1 as D (5 bases). The V gene's germline CDR1 is DFQATT and CDR2 SNEGSKA (reference sequence). The CDR3 extends over 14 amino acids. The V gene lost 2 bases and the J gene lost 5 bases, with 15 bases spanning the gap. The CDR3 loop is CSARPPDSFYGYTF. CDR3 nucleotide sequence: TGCAGTGCTAGACCCCCCGACAGCTTTTATGGCTACACCTTC.

This clonotype was counted ten times or more. A clone one base away is much larger, so this may be a read error. V gene TRBV7-9 combines with J gene TRBJ2-3; D is uncertain. Looked up from germline, CDR1 is SEHNR and CDR2 is FQNEAQ (reference sequence). This CDR3 has 14 residues. Trimming shortened V by 1 base and J by 0 bases, and 5 bases separated the two germline ends. The chain's CDR3 is CASSLGWSTDTQYF. DNA of the CDR3: TGTGCCAGCAGCTTAGGTTGGAGCACAGATACGCAGTATTTT. Variable domain in full (rest from reference TRBV7-9 and TRBJ2-3): DTGVSQNPRHKITKRGQNVTFRCDPISEHNRLYWYRQTLGQGPEFLTYFQNEAQLEKSRLLSDRFSAERPKGSFSTLEIQRTEQGDSAMYLCASSLGWSTDTQYFGPGTRLTVL.

This clonotype was observed at least ten times. The junction departs from the called germline gene at one end, perhaps through a read error. V is TRBV20-1 and J is TRBJ1-1, with D unresolved. The length of the CDR3 is 11 residues. Germline loops: CDR1 DFQATT, CDR2 SNEGSKA (reference sequence). Here the CDR3 reads CSARAFLGPLF. The CDR3 bases are TGCAGTGCTAGAGCCTTCCTTGGGCCTCTCTTT.

The chain couples TRBV9 to TRBJ2-2, with D possibly TRBD1 on 5 matching bases. Per germline, CDR1 SGDLS and CDR2 YYNGEE. V lost 0 bases, J lost 1 base, and 19 bases lay in between. The CDR3 runs to 19 residues. CDR3 loop: CASSVAIQFSRGNTGELFF. CDR3 nucleotides: TGTGCCAGCAGCGTAGCCATACAATTCTCTAGGGGGAACACCGGGGAGCTGTTTTTT. Drawing the rest from reference TRBV9 and TRBJ2-2, the complete variable domain is DSGVTQTPKHLITATGQRVTLRCSPRSGDLSVYWYQQSLDQGLQFLIQYYNGEERAKGNILERFSAQQFPDLHSELNLSSLELGDSALYFCASSVAIQFSRGNTGELFFGEGSRLTVL.

This clonotype occurred many times. For the CDR3, the DNA is TGCAGTGCTAGTGCGCGGGAGGGGTTCACAGATACGCAGTATTTT. It translates to CSASAREGFTDTQYF. The chain is built from TRBV20-1 and TRBJ2-3; 9 nucleotides align to TRBD2. CDR1 and CDR2 (germline): DFQATT, SNEGSKA (reference sequence). The junction had 6 bases not matched to a gene; V was cut back by 3 bases and J by 2 bases. This CDR3 contains 15 residues.

In its sample, this clonotype was seen many times. This chain connects TRBV30 to TRBJ2-5; possible D gene TRBD2, 5 bases. Trimming removed 0 bases from V and 4 bases from J, with 9 bases in between. This CDR3 region has 13 residues. Germline V lookup: CDR1 GTSNPN, CDR2 SVGIG (reference sequence). The CDR3 coding sequence is TGTGCCTGGAGTGTACGACTACTAGAGACCCAGTACTTC. Its translation is CAWSVRLLETQYF. The full variable domain, its missing parts supplied by reference TRBV30 and TRBJ2-5, is SQTIHQWPATLVQPVGSPLSLECTVEGTSNPNLYWYRQAAGRGLQLLFYSVGIGQISSEVPQNLSASRPQDRQFILSSKKLLLSDSGFYLCAWSVRLLETQYFGPGTRLLVL.

This clonotype occurred many times. The genes are TRBV20-1 and TRBJ2-7; D perhaps matches TRBD2 (5 bases). Germline V gene data show CDR1 as DFQATT and CDR2 as SNEGSKA (reference sequence). The CDR3 contains 14 residues. Trimming pared 0 bases from V and 2 bases from J, leaving 11 bases between. The CDR3 here is CSARDPDSPYEQYF. In DNA form, the CDR3 reads TGCAGTGCTAGAGATCCGGACTCCCCCTACGAGCAGTACTTC.